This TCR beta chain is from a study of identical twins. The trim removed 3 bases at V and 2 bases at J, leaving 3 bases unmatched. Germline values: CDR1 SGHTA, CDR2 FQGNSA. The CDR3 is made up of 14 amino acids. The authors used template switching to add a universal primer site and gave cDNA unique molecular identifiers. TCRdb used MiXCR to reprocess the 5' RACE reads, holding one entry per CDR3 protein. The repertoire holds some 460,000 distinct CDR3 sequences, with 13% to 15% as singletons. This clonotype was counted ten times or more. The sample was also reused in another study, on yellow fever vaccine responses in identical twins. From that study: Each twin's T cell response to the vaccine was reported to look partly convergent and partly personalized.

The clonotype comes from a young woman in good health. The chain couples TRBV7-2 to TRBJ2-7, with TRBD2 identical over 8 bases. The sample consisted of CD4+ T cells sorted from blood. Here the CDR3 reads CASSLSGGTYEQYF. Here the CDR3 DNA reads TGTGCCAGCAGCTTGTCGGGAGGGACCTACGAGCAGTACTTC.